This T cell receptor (beta chain) was captured in a study of T-cell memory formation after mild COVID-19. TCRdb analysed the 5' RACE reads with MiXCR anew, one entry per CDR3 protein. Of 400,000 to 450,000 distinct CDR3 sequences listed, more than 15% are singletons. General study results and limits: Memory cells collected pre-infection included some clones that later responded, suggesting cross-reactive memory joined.

This clonotype was recorded many times. The antigen is undetermined. The CDR3 totals 16 residues. Per the germline V gene, CDR1 is MNHEY and CDR2 is SVGAGI. Trimming took 5 bases from V and 1 from J; bases not matched to a gene: 7. The receptor comes from a man aged 18 to 29 who had mild COVID-19 (a few samples of this study predate the infection). Cell type and time point are not known. The sequencing input was PBMCs or a T cell subset sorted from them (not recorded which). This sequence joins TRBV6-5 and TRBJ2-3; 9 nucleotides agree with TRBD1. The CDR3, as DNA: TGTGCCAGCAGTAGGACAGGGGTGCTACGCACAGATACGCAGTATTTT. Its protein is CASSRTGVLRTDTQYF.